This T cell receptor (beta chain) appears in the sequencing data of a study of blood T cell repertoires in COVID-19. With 5 bases clipped from V and 7 bases from J, the junction kept 13 bases outside the gene matches. CDR1 and CDR2 from the germline V gene are SGHVS and FQNEAQ. This CDR3 region has 15 residues. Sequencing was performed with immunoSEQ multiplex PCR; in TCRdb, only in-frame clones are kept and a portion is missing. The profile shows 300,000 to 350,000 clones, over 75% of them singletons. Followed over time, Seattle patients had been enrolled while infection was active. The receptor's source is a woman aged 25 to 45 with COVID-19, enrolled during active disease. The sequenced sample was peripheral blood. The chain has TRBV7-8 and TRBJ2-5, with TRBD2 identical over 7 bases. The CDR3 DNA follows: TGTGCCAGCAGCCCTACTGCTAGCGGTAGGGGGACCCAGTACTTC. Its translation is CASSPTASGRGTQYF.